This passage covers 32 T cell receptor beta chains from one sample sequenced in a study of cytomegalovirus exposure and HLA in healthy donors (dated 2017 in TCRdb). Library generation was performed with the immunoSEQ multiplex PCR assay. For the multiplex PCR, a mixture combining 60 forward primers for TCR Vbeta segments and 13 reverse primers for TCR Jbeta segments was used. TCRdb re-hosts the immuneACCESS table, in-frame sequences only. Its copies lack some clones; in the studies checked, an unresolved V gene accounts for under half of them, and the cause for the rest is not known. A total of approximately 170,000 clones appear in this sample, 65% to 85% of them only once. About 2.4% of the sample is taken by the ten largest. Sequenced: PBMCs. The source is a male donor in good health and CMV-seronegative.

About this clone: Compared with germline, one end of the junction differs, possibly owing to a read error. This chain joins TRBV6-6 and TRBJ2-5; D is unresolved. The length of the CDR3 is 15 residues. Germline CDR1 MNHNY, CDR2 SVGAGI (reference sequence). The chain's CDR3 is CASRYSRTIKETQYF. The DNA for the CDR3 is TGTGCCAGCAGATACTCCAGAACAATCAAAGAGACCCAGTACTTC.

The V call is TRBV28, the J call TRBJ2-1; TRBD2 agrees at 7 bases. Germline V gene sequence: CDR1 MDHEN, CDR2 SYDVKM. The CDR3 loop spans 16 amino acids. J was trimmed by 0 bases and V by 4 bases; bases with no gene match: 6. The CDR3 spells CASSSSSGGSYNEQFF. The CDR3 region has the DNA TGTGCCAGCAGTTCCTCTAGCGGCGGCTCCTACAATGAGCAGTTCTTC.

This clone was detected a few times. The chain employs TRBV2 and TRBJ2-1; 9 bases fit TRBD1. Germline lookup yields CDR1 SNHLY and CDR2 FYNNEI. The CDR3 consists of 16 residues. Trimming at V came to 9 bases and at J to 4 bases, leaving 13 bases not matched to a gene. The CDR3 spells CARASSGQGQYNEQFF. In DNA, the CDR3 is TGTGCCAGGGCCTCTTCCGGACAGGGGCAATACAATGAGCAGTTCTTC.

This clone was detected once. Other DNA sequences within the sample encode an identical CDR3. The V gene is TRBV5-1, the J gene TRBJ1-3; 7 positions agree with TRBD1. This CDR3 has 16 amino acids. The germline V gene encodes CDR1 SGHRS and CDR2 YFSETQ. V was clipped by 4 bases and J by 4 bases; unmatched bases: 11. In DNA form, the CDR3 reads TGCGCCAGCAGCCTAGCAGGGACAGTTCGCGGAAACACCATATATTTT. Translated: CASSLAGTVRGNTIYF.

V usage is TRBV6-7 and J usage is TRBJ1-4; no reliable D call. TRBV6-7 counts as an open reading frame of uncertain function. The CDR3 contains 13 residues. The V and J ends lost 7 bases and 6 bases respectively, with 12 bases between them. This CDR3 is CASKSERDEKLFF. CDR3 sequence (DNA): TGTGCCAGCAAGAGTGAGCGGGATGAAAAACTGTTTTTT.

The count of this clone is one. CDR3 loop: CASSPEPDTEAFF. CDR3 DNA: TGTGCCAGCTCACCAGAACCGGACACTGAAGCTTTCTTT. The V gene is TRBV18, the J gene TRBJ1-1; D gene uncertain. The V end lost 2 bases, the J end lost 3 bases, and 7 bases lay between the germline ends. Looked up from germline, CDR1 is KGHSH and CDR2 is LQKENI. The CDR3 consists of 13 residues.

The chain recombines TRBV29-1 with TRBJ1-1; TRBD1 might be the D (5 bases). CDR1 and CDR2 from the germline V gene are SQVTM and ANQGSEA. Trimming left V 5 bases short and J 1 base short, with 8 bases between. The CDR3 runs 12 residues. This CDR3 reads CSVRQGNTEAFF. As DNA, the CDR3 is TGCAGCGTTCGGCAGGGGAACACTGAAGCTTTCTTT.

The V gene is TRBV4-3, the J gene TRBJ2-7; possibly TRBD2 for D (7 bases). Germline assignment: CDR1 LGHNA and CDR2 YSLEER. This CDR3 has 15 amino acids. Trimming cost V 0 bases and J 3 bases, with 12 bases left between them. The CDR3 coding sequence is TGCGCCAGCAGCCAAGAAGGGAGGGGGGACTACGAGCAGTACTTC. Protein sequence: CASSQEGRGDYEQYF.

This clone was found once. The V gene is TRBV28, the J gene TRBJ1-2; maybe TRBD1 (6 bases). Per germline, CDR1 MDHEN and CDR2 SYDVKM. CDR3 size: 15 residues. Trimming left V 5 bases short and J 4 bases short, with 17 bases between. The CDR3, as DNA: TGTGCCAGCAGTCCCCGGTTGGGAGGGGGCTATGGCTACACCTTC. Its translation is CASSPRLGGGYGYTF.

CDR3: CASSWGTSGAYEQYF. CDR3 bases: TGTGCCAGCAGTTGGGGGACTAGCGGAGCCTACGAGCAGTACTTC. The genes are TRBV28 and TRBJ2-7; 11 nucleotides align to TRBD2. The junction had 4 bases not matched to a gene; V was cut back by 4 bases and J by 2 bases. This CDR3 contains 15 residues. The germline gives CDR1 MDHEN, CDR2 SYDVKM.

This clone was counted only a few times. The chain carries TRBV2 and TRBJ2-2; 7 nucleotides match TRBD1. In germline, CDR1 is SNHLY, CDR2 FYNNEI. With 4 bases clipped from V and 6 bases from J, the junction kept 5 bases outside the gene matches. CDR3 length: 14 residues. The CDR3 coding sequence is TGTGCCAGCAGTGTTTTACAGGGGCCCGGGGAGCTGTTTTTT. Its protein product is CASSVLQGPGELFF.

In this sample, this clone turned up once. This chain uses TRBV30 with TRBJ2-3, with 10 bases aligning to TRBD1. CDR3 length: 19 residues. Germline values: CDR1 GTSNPN, CDR2 SVGIG (reference sequence). V was pared by 1 base and J by 1 base, with 14 bases of the junction left unmatched. In nucleotides, the CDR3 is TGTGCCTGGAGTGCCGGATATGGGACAGGGGTTTTCGGCACAGATACGCAGTATTTT. The encoded protein is CAWSAGYGTGVFGTDTQYF.

This sequence joins TRBV19 and TRBJ1-3; TRBD1 aligns across 9 bases. This CDR3 has 14 amino acids. Germline V gene data show CDR1 as LNHDA and CDR2 as SQIVND (reference sequence). J lost 4 bases, V lost 7 bases, and 5 bases had no gene match. CDR3 sequence reads: CASTAGTGGNTIYF. DNA for the CDR3: TGTGCCAGTACCGCCGGGACAGGGGGAAACACCATATATTTT.

The gene calls are TRBV2 and TRBJ2-1, with TRBD2 matching 8 bases. The germline V gene has CDR1 SNHLY and CDR2 FYNNEI. The J segment lost 2 bases and the V segment lost 6 bases, leaving 12 bases of the junction unmatched. CDR3 size: 17 residues. For the CDR3, the DNA is TGTGCCAGCAGGGGGGTGGATAGCGGGAACACCTACAATGAGCAGTTCTTC. Translated, it gives CASRGVDSGNTYNEQFF.

This chain uses TRBV28 with TRBJ2-7; 10 bases align to TRBD1. The germline CDR1 and CDR2 sequences are MDHEN and SYDVKM. J was trimmed by 7 bases and V by 5 bases; bases with no gene match: 5. CDR3 size: 13 residues. The CDR3 region is CASSPTGGKEQYF. The CDR3 bases are TGTGCCAGCAGTCCGACAGGGGGCAAAGAGCAGTACTTC.

CDR3 protein: CASSLLGGETYEQYF. The CDR3 coding sequence is TGTGCCAGCAGCTTGCTGGGGGGAGAAACCTACGAGCAGTACTTC. The chain joins TRBV5-4 to TRBJ2-7; tentative D call: TRBD2 (6 bases). The CDR3 runs to 15 residues. The germline gives CDR1 SGHNT, CDR2 YYREEE (reference sequence). The V end lost 1 base, the J end lost 2 bases, and 13 bases lay between the germline ends. The whole variable domain, remainder taken from reference TRBV5-4 and TRBJ2-7, is ETGVTQSPTHLIKTRGQQVTLRCSSQSGHNTVSWYQQALGQGPQFIFQYYREEENGRGNFPPRFSGLQFPNYSSELNVNALELDDSALYLCASSLLGGETYEQYFGPGTRLTVT.

CDR3 bases: TGTGCCAGCAGCTCCCCGCGCGAGCAGTACTTC. Translation gives CASSSPREQYF. The chain carries TRBV5-4 and TRBJ2-7, with no clear D. The CDR3 has 11 residues. Germline V gene sequence: CDR1 SGHNT, CDR2 YYREEE (reference sequence). V dropped 3 bases and J dropped 6 bases, with 7 bases sitting between them.

The V call is TRBV5-1, the J call TRBJ2-3; a weak D match, TRBD2 (7 bases). This CDR3 region has 15 residues. The V end lost 4 bases, the J end lost 2 bases, and 14 bases lay between the germline ends. Germline V CDR1 and CDR2: SGHRS, YFSETQ. CDR3 residues: CASSRAGAYTDTQYF. CDR3 bases: TGCGCCAGCAGCCGCGCGGGGGCGTACACAGATACGCAGTATTTT.

The J gene is TRBJ1-4, the V gene TRBV4-1; D not certain. This CDR3 has 15 residues. The V end was cut by 4 bases, the J end by 0 bases, with 9 bases between. Germline V lookup: CDR1 MGHRA, CDR2 YSYEKL. The CDR3 bases are TGCGCCAGCAGCCTCATCCAGGCAACTAATGAAAAACTGTTTTTT. Protein sequence: CASSLIQATNEKLFF.

The rearrangement uses TRBV6-5 and TRBJ2-1; TRBD2 might be the D (5 bases). The CDR3 consists of 13 residues. Germline CDR1 MNHEY, CDR2 SVGAGI. Trimming pared 5 bases from V and 7 bases from J, leaving 12 bases between. This chain's CDR3 is CASSPWTGNEQFF. The DNA for the CDR3 is TGTGCCAGCAGTCCGTGGACGGGGAATGAGCAGTTCTTC.

This chain uses TRBV9 with TRBJ2-5; 12 nucleotides align to TRBD1. The V gene end was trimmed by 0 bases and the J gene end by 4 bases; junction bases not matched to a gene: 7. Per germline, CDR1 SGDLS and CDR2 YYNGEE. The CDR3 extends over 17 amino acids. CDR3 amino acids: CASSVGAWDRGRETQYF. The CDR3 bases are TGTGCCAGCAGCGTAGGAGCATGGGACAGGGGGCGAGAGACCCAGTACTTC. Full variable domain (missing parts from reference TRBV9 and TRBJ2-5): DSGVTQTPKHLITATGQRVTLRCSPRSGDLSVYWYQQSLDQGLQFLIQYYNGEERAKGNILERFSAQQFPDLHSELNLSSLELGDSALYFCASSVGAWDRGRETQYFGPGTRLLVL.

The sample holds a few counts of this clone. The rearrangement uses TRBV5-1 and TRBJ1-4; D is uncertain. Between the trimmed V and J ends, which lost 2 bases and 8 bases, there was a span of 16 bases. The CDR3 is made up of 15 amino acids. Per the germline V gene, CDR1 is SGHRS and CDR2 is YFSETQ. The CDR3 DNA sequence: TGCGCCAGCAGCTTAGGCCTCCAAAGCGAGGAAAAACTGTTTTTT. Translation: CASSLGLQSEEKLFF.

V gene TRBV5-1 combines with J gene TRBJ2-5, with D maybe TRBD2 (6 bases). The germline V and J ends were trimmed by 4 bases and 0 bases, with 13 bases remaining between them. The CDR3 covers 15 residues. Per germline, CDR1 SGHRS and CDR2 YFSETQ. The CDR3 coding sequence is TGCGCCAGCAGCCCGGGCGGGGTGTACCAAGAGACCCAGTACTTC. Translating it yields CASSPGGVYQETQYF.

This clone has a single count. The rearrangement joins TRBV5-1 to TRBJ2-3, with TRBD2 identical over 10 bases. Germline lookup yields CDR1 SGHRS and CDR2 YFSETQ. The CDR3 covers 14 residues. Trimming took 6 bases from V and 6 from J; bases not matched to a gene: 7. The CDR3 sequence: CASNLGLAADTQYF. The CDR3 coding sequence is TGCGCCAGCAACCTTGGACTAGCGGCTGATACGCAGTATTTT.

The chain recombines TRBV7-6 with TRBJ2-7; TRBD2 matches at 11 bases. The CDR3 has 18 residues. The germline gives CDR1 SGHVS, CDR2 FNYEAQ. V lost 6 bases, J lost 0 bases, and 13 bases stayed unmatched. This CDR3 is CASSQGTSGGRLSYEQYF. CDR3 nucleotides: TGTGCCAGCAGTCAAGGGACTAGCGGTGGGAGGCTCTCCTACGAGCAGTACTTC. Full variable domain (missing parts from reference TRBV7-6 and TRBJ2-7): GAGVSQSPRYKVTKRGQDVALRCDPISGHVSLYWYRQALGQGPEFLTYFNYEAQQDKSGLPNDRFSAERPEGSISTLTIQRTEQRDSAMYRCASSQGTSGGRLSYEQYFGPGTRLTVT.

The chain links TRBV7-3 to TRBJ2-2, with D maybe TRBD2 (5 bases). CDR1 and CDR2 from the germline V gene are SGHTA and FQGTGA. The CDR3 is 16 residues long. The V end was cut by 5 bases, the J end by 2 bases, with 15 bases between. CDR3: CASSNGGRTNTGELFF. The CDR3, as DNA: TGTGCCAGCAGCAACGGCGGGCGGACTAACACCGGGGAGCTGTTTTTT. The whole variable domain, remainder taken from reference TRBV7-3 and TRBJ2-2, is GAGVSQTPSNKVTEKGKYVELRCDPISGHTALYWYRQSLGQGPEFLIYFQGTGAADDSGLPNDRFFAVRPEGSVSTLKIQRTERGDSAVYLCASSNGGRTNTGELFFGEGSRLTVL.

V gene TRBV7-3 combines with J gene TRBJ2-1; 8 positions agree with TRBD2. Germline CDR1 is SGHTA and CDR2 is FQGTGA. The CDR3 has 15 amino acids. The V gene end was trimmed by 9 bases and the J gene end by 4 bases; junction bases not matched to a gene: 11. This CDR3 is CASSPGGTSYNEQFF. The CDR3 coding sequence is TGTGCCAGTTCCCCGGGGGGGACTAGTTACAATGAGCAGTTCTTC.

This clone showed up just a few times. The rearrangement joins TRBV19 to TRBJ2-7; 11 bases align to TRBD2. Per the germline V gene, CDR1 is LNHDA and CDR2 is SQIVND (reference sequence). The CDR3 is 15 amino acids. Trimming at V came to 6 bases and at J to 5 bases, leaving 9 bases not matched to a gene. The CDR3 nucleotides are TGTGCCAGTAGCAGGACTAGCGGGTCGCTCGACGAGCAGTACTTC. This translates into CASSRTSGSLDEQYF. Together with reference TRBV19 and TRBJ2-7, the CDR3 gives the full variable domain: DGGITQSPKYLFRKEGQNVTLSCEQNLNHDAMYWYRQDPGQGLRLIYYSQIVNDFQKGDIAEGYSVSREKKESFPLTVTSAQKNPTAFYLCASSRTSGSLDEQYFGPGTRLTVT.

The genes are TRBV9 and TRBJ2-2, with D hard to call. Germline assignment: CDR1 SGDLS and CDR2 YYNGEE. This CDR3 has 16 residues. V lost 2 bases and J lost 0, with 11 bases in between. CDR3 region: CASSVQLSPNTGELFF. The CDR3 DNA reads TGTGCCAGCAGCGTCCAATTGTCCCCGAACACCGGGGAGCTGTTTTTT.

As to this clone: The junction shows a germline mismatch at one end, possibly a read error. The same CDR3 is also encoded by other DNA sequences in this sample. This sequence joins TRBV27 and TRBJ1-1, with unresolved D. Per germline, CDR1 MNHEY and CDR2 SMNVEV (reference sequence). This CDR3 contains 14 residues. CDR3 loop: CASSITHRNTEAFF. CDR3 nucleotide sequence: TGTGCCAGCAGTATAACACACAGAAACACTGAGGCTTTCTTT.

The gene calls are TRBV4-3 and TRBJ1-2, with 11 bases aligning to TRBD1. Unmatched junction bases numbered 2, after V lost 4 bases and J lost 4 bases. Germline-derived CDR1 and CDR2 are LGHNA and YSLEER. This CDR3 has 14 residues. Written as DNA, the CDR3 is TGCGCCAGCAGCCGTGGACAGGGGGCCTATGGCTACACCTTC. This gives the protein CASSRGQGAYGYTF.

The rearrangement joins TRBV6-1 to TRBJ1-4, with 9 bases aligning to TRBD1. This CDR3 is built from 15 residues. Germline CDR1 and CDR2: MNHNS and SASEGT. J gave up 8 bases and V 4 bases, and 8 bases lay outside the gene matches. This CDR3 reads CASSARTGDREKLFF. CDR3 bases: TGTGCCAGCAGTGCCCGGACAGGGGATAGGGAAAAACTGTTTTTT.